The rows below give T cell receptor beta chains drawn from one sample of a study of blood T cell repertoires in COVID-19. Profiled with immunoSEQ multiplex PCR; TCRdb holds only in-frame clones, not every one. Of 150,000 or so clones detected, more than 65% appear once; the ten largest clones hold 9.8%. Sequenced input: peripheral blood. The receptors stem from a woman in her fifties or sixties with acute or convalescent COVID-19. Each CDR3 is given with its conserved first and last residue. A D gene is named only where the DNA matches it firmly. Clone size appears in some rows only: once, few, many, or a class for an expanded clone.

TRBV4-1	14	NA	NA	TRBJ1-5	CASSQVPGYQPQHF	TGCGCCAGCAGCCAAGTACCAGGGTATCAGCCCCAGCATTTT
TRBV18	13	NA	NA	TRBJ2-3	CATVQNSGDTQYF	TGTGCCACCGTCCAAAATAGTGGAGATACGCAGTATTTT
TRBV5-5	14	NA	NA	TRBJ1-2	CASSFDRPNYGYTF	TGTGCCAGCAGCTTTGACAGGCCTAACTATGGCTACACCTTC
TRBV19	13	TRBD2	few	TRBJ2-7	CATKAGGMGEQYF	TGTGCCACCAAAGCGGGAGGGATGGGGGAGCAGTACTTC
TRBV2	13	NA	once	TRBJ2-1	CASTGVGELVQFF	TGTGCCAGCACGGGGGTGGGAGAATTAGTGCAGTTCTTC
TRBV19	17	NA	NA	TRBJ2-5	CASSTYSNARYQETQYF	TGTGCCAGTAGTACCTACTCGAACGCACGGTACCAAGAGACCCAGTACTTC
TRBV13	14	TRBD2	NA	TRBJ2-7	CASRRAGAGYEQYF	TGTGCCAGCAGAAGAGCGGGAGCAGGTTACGAGCAGTACTTC
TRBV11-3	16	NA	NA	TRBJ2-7	CASSLVAWRRPYEQYF	TGTGCCAGCAGCTTAGTAGCATGGCGGCGACCCTACGAGCAGTACTTC
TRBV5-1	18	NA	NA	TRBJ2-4	CASSLDQTGFLTKNIQYF	TGCGCCAGCAGCTTAGACCAAACAGGGTTTTTAACCAAAAACATTCAGTACTTC
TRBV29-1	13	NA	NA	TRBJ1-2	CSVERTLNYGYTF	TGCAGCGTTGAACGCACTCTTAACTATGGCTACACCTTC
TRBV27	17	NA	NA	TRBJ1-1	CASSLRGWYEENTEAFF	TGTGCCAGCAGTTTGCGGGGGTGGTATGAGGAGAACACTGAAGCTTTCTTT
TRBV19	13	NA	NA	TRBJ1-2	CASNGQGNYGYTF	TGTGCCAGTAATGGTCAGGGTAACTATGGCTACACCTTC
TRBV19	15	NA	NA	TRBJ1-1	CASSFLQGIGTEAFF	TGTGCCAGTAGTTTCCTTCAGGGGATCGGCACTGAAGCTTTCTTT
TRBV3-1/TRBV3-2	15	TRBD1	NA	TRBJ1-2	CASNPGTGPNHGYTF	TGTGCCAGCAATCCAGGGACAGGGCCAAACCATGGCTACACCTTC
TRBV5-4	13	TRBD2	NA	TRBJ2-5	CASRAGTTPTQYF	TGTGCCAGCAGGGCCGGGACTACACCGACCCAGTACTTC
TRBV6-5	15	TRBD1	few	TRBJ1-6	CASSYGQGYNSPLHF	TGTGCCAGCAGTTACGGACAGGGATATAATTCACCCCTCCACTTT
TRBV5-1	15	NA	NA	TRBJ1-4	CASSLGQTTNEKLFF	TGCGCCAGCAGCTTGGGACAGACAACTAATGAAAAACTGTTTTTT
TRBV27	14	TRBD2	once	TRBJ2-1	CASSWSGRFDEQFF	TGTGCCAGCAGTTGGAGCGGGAGATTCGATGAGCAGTTCTTC
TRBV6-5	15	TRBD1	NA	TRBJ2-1	CASRRTGPTGNEQFF	TGTGCCAGCAGACGGACAGGGCCAACGGGGAATGAGCAGTTCTTC
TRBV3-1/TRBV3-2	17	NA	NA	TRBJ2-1	CASSHARGNPYYNEQFF	TGTGCCAGCAGCCACGCCAGGGGAAACCCCTACTACAATGAGCAGTTCTTC
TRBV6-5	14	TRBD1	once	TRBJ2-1	CAGKQGGSYNEQFF	TGTGCCGGCAAACAGGGGGGCTCCTACAATGAGCAGTTCTTC
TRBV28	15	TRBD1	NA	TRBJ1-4	CASRTGDATNEKLFF	TGTGCCAGCAGGACAGGGGACGCAACTAATGAAAAACTGTTTTTT
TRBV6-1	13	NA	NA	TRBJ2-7	CASSERTVREQYF	TGTGCCAGCAGTGAACGGACAGTACGCGAGCAGTACTTC
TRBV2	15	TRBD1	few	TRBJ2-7	CASRATGGVAYEQYF	TGTGCCAGCAGGGCGACAGGGGGCGTCGCCTACGAGCAGTACTTC
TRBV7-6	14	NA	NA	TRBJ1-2	CASSPAPPDYGYTF	TGTGCCAGCAGCCCCGCCCCACCGGACTATGGCTACACCTTC
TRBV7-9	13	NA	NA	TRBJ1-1	CASSTQGNTEAFF	TGTGCCAGCAGCACCCAGGGGAACACTGAAGCTTTCTTT
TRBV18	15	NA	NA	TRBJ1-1	CASSLTAPMNTEAFF	TGTGCCAGCTCATTAACAGCTCCTATGAACACTGAAGCTTTCTTT
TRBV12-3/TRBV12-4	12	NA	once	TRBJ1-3	CASSFKGNTIYF	TGTGCCAGCAGTTTCAAGGGGAACACCATATATTTT
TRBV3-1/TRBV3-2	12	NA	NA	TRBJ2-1	CASSQDRGWQFF	TGTGCCAGCAGCCAAGATCGGGGTTGGCAGTTCTTC
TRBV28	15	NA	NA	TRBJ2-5	CASSFSPPRQETQYF	TGTGCCAGCAGTTTCTCTCCCCCCAGGCAAGAGACCCAGTACTTC
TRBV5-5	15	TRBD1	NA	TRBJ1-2	CASSLGQPSNYGYTF	TGTGCCAGCAGCCTGGGACAGCCTTCTAACTATGGCTACACCTTC
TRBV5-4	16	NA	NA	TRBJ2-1	CASSLAGGGFYNEQFF	TGTGCCAGCAGCTTGGCCGGCGGGGGCTTCTACAATGAGCAGTTCTTC
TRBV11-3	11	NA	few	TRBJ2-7	CASSSDREQYF	TGTGCCAGCAGCTCCGATCGGGAGCAGTACTTC
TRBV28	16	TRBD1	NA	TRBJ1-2	CASSLWGTSRGLGYTF	TGTGCCAGCAGTTTATGGGGGACGAGCAGGGGGCTAGGCTACACCTTC
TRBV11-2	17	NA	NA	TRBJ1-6	CASSLGRELTRDSPLHF	TGTGCCAGCAGCTTGGGGCGCGAGTTAACCAGGGATTCACCCCTCCACTTT
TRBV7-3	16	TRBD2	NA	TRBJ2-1	CASSLRTSGVYNEQFF	TGTGCCAGCAGCCTACGAACTAGCGGGGTCTACAATGAGCAGTTCTTC
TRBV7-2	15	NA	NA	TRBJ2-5	CASSLVWRAQETQYF	TGTGCCAGCAGCTTAGTCTGGAGGGCCCAAGAGACCCAGTACTTC
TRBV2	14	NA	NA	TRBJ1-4	CASSENSQSEKLFF	TGTGCCAGCAGTGAAAACAGCCAAAGCGAAAAACTGTTTTTT
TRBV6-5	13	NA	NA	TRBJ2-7	CASSYGGTYEQYF	TGTGCCAGCAGTTACGGGGGGACGTACGAGCAGTACTTC
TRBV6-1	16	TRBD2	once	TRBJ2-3	CASSDLAGDSTDTQYF	TGTGCCAGCAGTGACCTCGCGGGGGATTCCACAGATACGCAGTATTTT
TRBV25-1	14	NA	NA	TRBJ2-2	CASSGRDNTGELFF	TGTGCCAGCAGTGGGAGGGATAACACCGGGGAGCTGTTTTTT
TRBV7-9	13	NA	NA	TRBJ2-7	CASSFRGRGEQYF	TGTGCCAGCAGCTTTCGAGGACGAGGGGAGCAGTACTTC
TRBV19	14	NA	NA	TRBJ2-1	CASSNELLYNEQFF	TGTGCCAGTAGTAACGAACTACTCTACAATGAGCAGTTCTTC
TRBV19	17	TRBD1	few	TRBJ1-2	CASSIYVTGQGDYGYTF	TGTGCCAGTAGTATCTACGTCACCGGACAGGGGGACTATGGCTACACCTTC
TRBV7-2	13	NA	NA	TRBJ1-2	CASSLAQGGGYTF	TGTGCCAGCAGCTTAGCCCAGGGCGGTGGCTACACCTTC
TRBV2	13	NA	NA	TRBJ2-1	CASRGDTYNEQFF	TGTGCCAGCAGGGGGGACACCTACAATGAGCAGTTCTTC
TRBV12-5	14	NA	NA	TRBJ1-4	CASGRTDGDEKLFF	TGTGCTAGTGGTAGAACAGATGGTGATGAAAAACTGTTTTTT